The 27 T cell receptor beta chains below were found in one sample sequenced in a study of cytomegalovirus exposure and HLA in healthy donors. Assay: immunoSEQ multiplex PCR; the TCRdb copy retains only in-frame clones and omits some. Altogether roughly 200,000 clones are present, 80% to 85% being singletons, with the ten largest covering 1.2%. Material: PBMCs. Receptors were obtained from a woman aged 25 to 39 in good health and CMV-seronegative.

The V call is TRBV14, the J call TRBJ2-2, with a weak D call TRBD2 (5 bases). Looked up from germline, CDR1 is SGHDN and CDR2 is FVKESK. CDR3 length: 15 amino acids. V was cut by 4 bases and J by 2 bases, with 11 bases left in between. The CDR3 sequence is CASSPSLVNTGELFF. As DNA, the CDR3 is TGTGCCAGCAGCCCTAGCCTGGTTAACACCGGGGAGCTGTTTTTT.

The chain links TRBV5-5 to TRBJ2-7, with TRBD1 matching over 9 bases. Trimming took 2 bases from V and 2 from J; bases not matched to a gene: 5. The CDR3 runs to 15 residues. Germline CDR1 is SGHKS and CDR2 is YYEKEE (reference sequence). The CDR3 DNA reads TGTGCCAGCAGCTTCCCGACAGGGGGGGCCTACGAGCAGTACTTC. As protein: CASSFPTGGAYEQYF.

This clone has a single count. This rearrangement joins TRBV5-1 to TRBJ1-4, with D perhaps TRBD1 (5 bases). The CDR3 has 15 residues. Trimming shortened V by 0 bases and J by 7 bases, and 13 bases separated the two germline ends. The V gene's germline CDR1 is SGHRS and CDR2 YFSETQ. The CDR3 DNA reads TGCGCCAGCAGCTTGGCCGGAAGGGGTGGTGAAAAACTGTTTTTT. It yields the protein CASSLAGRGGEKLFF.

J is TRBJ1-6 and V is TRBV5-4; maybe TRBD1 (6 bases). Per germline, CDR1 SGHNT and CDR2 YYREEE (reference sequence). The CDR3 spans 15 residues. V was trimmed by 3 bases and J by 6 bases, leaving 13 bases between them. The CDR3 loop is CASSSQGMVNSPLHF. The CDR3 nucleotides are TGTGCCAGCAGCTCACAGGGAATGGTTAATTCACCCCTCCACTTT.

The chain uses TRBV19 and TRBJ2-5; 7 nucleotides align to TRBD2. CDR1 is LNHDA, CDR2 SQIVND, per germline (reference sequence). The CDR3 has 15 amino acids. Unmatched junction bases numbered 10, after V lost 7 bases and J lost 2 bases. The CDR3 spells CASKDQRGPQETQYF. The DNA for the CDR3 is TGTGCCAGTAAGGATCAGCGGGGACCGCAAGAGACCCAGTACTTC. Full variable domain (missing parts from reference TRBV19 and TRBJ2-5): DGGITQSPKYLFRKEGQNVTLSCEQNLNHDAMYWYRQDPGQGLRLIYYSQIVNDFQKGDIAEGYSVSREKKESFPLTVTSAQKNPTAFYLCASKDQRGPQETQYFGPGTRLLVL.

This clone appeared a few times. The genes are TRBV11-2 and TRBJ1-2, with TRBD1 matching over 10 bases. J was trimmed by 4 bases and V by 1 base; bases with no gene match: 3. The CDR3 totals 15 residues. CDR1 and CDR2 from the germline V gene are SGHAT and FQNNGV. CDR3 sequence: CASSLATGGFYGYTF. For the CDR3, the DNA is TGTGCCAGCAGCTTAGCGACAGGGGGCTTCTATGGCTACACCTTC.

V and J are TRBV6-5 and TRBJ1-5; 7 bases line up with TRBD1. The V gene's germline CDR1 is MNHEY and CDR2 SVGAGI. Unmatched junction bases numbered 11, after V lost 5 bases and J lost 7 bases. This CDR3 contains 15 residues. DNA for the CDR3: TGTGCCAGCAGTCAGGACAGGCAAATTGGACAGCCCCAGCATTTT. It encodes CASSQDRQIGQPQHF.

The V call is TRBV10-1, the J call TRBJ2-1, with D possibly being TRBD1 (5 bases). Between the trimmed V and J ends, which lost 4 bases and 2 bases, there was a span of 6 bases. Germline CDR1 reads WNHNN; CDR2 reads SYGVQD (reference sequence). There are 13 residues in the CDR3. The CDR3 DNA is TGCGCCAGCAGTGGACAGCCCTACAATGAGCAGTTCTTC. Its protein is CASSGQPYNEQFF.

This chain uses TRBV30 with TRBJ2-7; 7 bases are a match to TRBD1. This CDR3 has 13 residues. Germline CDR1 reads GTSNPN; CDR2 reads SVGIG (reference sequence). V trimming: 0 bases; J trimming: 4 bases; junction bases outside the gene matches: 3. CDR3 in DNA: TGTGCCTGGAGTGTTGGGACAGCTTACGAGCAGTACTTC. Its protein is CAWSVGTAYEQYF.

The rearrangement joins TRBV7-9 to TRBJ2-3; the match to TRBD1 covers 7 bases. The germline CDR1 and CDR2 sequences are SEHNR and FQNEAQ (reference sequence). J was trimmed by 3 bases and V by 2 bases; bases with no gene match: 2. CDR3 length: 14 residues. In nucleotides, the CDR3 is TGTGCCAGCAGCTTAACAGGGGTAACAGATACGCAGTATTTT. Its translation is CASSLTGVTDTQYF.

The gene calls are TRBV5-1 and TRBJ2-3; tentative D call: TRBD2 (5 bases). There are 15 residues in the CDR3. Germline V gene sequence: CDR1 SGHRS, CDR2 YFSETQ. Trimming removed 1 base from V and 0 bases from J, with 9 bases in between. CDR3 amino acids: CASSLPGGSTDTQYF. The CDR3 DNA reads TGCGCCAGCAGCTTGCCGGGCGGGAGCACAGATACGCAGTATTTT.

The CDR3 nucleotides are TGTGCCAGCAGTCGACAGGGCTCCTACAATGAGCAGTTCTTC. It translates to CASSRQGSYNEQFF. The genes are TRBV6-5 and TRBJ2-1, with 7 bases fitting TRBD1. The CDR3 has 14 amino acids. V gave up 5 bases and J gave up 0 bases; unmatched junction bases: 1. The germline V gene has CDR1 MNHEY and CDR2 SVGAGI.

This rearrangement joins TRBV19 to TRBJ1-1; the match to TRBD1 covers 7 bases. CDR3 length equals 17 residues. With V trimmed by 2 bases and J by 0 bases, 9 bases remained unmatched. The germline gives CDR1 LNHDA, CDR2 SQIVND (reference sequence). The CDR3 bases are TGTGCCAGTAGTATAATGCAGGGGGAAAGTTTGAACACTGAAGCTTTCTTT. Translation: CASSIMQGESLNTEAFF.

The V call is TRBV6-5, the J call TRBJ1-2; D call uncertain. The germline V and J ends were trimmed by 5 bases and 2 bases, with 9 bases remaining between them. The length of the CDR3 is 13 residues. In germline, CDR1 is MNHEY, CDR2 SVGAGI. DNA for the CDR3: TGTGCCAGCAGTGAACAACGAAACTATGGCTACACCTTC. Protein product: CASSEQRNYGYTF.

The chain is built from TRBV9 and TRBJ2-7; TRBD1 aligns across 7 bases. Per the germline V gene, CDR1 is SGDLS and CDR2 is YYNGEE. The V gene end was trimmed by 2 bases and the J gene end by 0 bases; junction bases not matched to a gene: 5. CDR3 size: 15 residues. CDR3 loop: CASSVGQEVSYEQYF. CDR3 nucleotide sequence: TGTGCCAGCAGCGTCGGACAGGAGGTCTCCTACGAGCAGTACTTC.

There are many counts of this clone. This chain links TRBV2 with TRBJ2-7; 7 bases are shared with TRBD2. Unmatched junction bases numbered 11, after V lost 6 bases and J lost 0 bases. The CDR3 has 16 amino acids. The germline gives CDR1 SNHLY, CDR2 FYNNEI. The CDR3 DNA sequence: TGTGCCAGCAGACTCTTAGCGGGCCTGAGCTCCTACGAGCAGTACTTC. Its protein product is CASRLLAGLSSYEQYF.

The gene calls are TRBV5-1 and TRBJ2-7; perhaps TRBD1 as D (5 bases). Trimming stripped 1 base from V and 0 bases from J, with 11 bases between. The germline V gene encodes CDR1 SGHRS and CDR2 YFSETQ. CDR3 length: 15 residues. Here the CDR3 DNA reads TGCGCCAGCAGCTTGAAAGCCAGGGCCTCCTACGAGCAGTACTTC. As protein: CASSLKARASYEQYF.

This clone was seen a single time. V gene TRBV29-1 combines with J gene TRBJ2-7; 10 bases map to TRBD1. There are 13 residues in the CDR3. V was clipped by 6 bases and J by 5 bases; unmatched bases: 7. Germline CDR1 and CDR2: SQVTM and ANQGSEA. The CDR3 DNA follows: TGCAGCGTCCCCGGGACAGGGGATCACGAGCAGTACTTC. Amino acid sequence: CSVPGTGDHEQYF.

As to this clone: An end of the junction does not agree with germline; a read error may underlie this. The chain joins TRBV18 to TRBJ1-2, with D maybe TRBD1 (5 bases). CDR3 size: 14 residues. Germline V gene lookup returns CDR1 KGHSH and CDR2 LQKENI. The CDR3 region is CASAPGRGTGGYTF. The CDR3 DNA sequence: TGTGCCAGCGCACCAGGCCGCGGGACGGGCGGCTACACCTTC.

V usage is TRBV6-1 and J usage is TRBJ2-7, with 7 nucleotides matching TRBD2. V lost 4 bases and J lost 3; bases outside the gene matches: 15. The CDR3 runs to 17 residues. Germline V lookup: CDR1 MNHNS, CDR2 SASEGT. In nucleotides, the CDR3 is TGTGCCAGCAGTGCCATAACCCGCCGGCGGGGGATCTACGAGCAGTACTTC. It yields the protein CASSAITRRRGIYEQYF.

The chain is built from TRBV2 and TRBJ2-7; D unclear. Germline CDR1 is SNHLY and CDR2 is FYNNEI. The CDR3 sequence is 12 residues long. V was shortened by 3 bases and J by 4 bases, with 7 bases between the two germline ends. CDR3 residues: CASSDHEYEQYF. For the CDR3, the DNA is TGTGCCAGCAGTGACCACGAGTACGAGCAGTACTTC. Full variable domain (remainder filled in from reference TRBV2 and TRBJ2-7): EPEVTQTPSHQVTQMGQEVILRCVPISNHLYFYWYRQILGQKVEFLVSFYNNEISEKSEIFDDQFSVERPDGSNFTLKIRSTKLEDSAMYFCASSDHEYEQYFGPGTRLTVT.

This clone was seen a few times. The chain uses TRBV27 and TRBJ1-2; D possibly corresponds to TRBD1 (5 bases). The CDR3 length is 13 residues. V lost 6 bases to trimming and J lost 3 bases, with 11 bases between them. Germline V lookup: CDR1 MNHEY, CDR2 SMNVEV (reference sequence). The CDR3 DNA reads TGTGCCAGCAGAGGCCGGGGGGACTATGGCTACACCTTC. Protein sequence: CASRGRGDYGYTF.

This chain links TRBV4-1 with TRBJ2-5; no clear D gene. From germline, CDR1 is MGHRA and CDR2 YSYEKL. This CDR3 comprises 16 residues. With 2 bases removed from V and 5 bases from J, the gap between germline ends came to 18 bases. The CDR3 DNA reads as TGCGCCAGCAGCCAACCCCGCAGAGGAGTCGGCGAGACCCAGTACTTC. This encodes CASSQPRRGVGETQYF.

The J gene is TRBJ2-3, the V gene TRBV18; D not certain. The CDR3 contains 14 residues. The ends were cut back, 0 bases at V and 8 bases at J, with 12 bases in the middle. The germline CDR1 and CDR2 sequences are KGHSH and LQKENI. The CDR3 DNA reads TGTGCCAGCTCACCACCTGGAGACGGTGGTACGCAGTATTTT. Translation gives CASSPPGDGGTQYF. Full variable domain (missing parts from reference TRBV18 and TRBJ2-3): NAGVMQNPRHLVRRRGQEARLRCSPMKGHSHVYWYRQLPEEGLKFMVYLQKENIIDESGMPKERFSAEFPKEGPSILRIQQVVRGDSAAYFCASSPPGDGGTQYFGPGTRLTVL.

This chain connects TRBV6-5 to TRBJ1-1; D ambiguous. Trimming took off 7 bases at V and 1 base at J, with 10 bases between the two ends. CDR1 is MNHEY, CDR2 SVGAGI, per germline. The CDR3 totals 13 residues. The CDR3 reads CASKTWANTEAFF. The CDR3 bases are TGTGCCAGCAAAACCTGGGCGAACACTGAAGCTTTCTTT.

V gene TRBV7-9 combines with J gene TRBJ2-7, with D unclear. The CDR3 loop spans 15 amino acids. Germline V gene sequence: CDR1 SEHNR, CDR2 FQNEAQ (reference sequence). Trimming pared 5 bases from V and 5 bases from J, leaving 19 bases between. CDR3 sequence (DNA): TGTGCCAGCAGCCCTCAACGGGTGCTCTTCCACGAGCAGTACTTC. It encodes CASSPQRVLFHEQYF. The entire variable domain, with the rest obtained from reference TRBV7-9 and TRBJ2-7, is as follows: DTGVSQNPRHKITKRGQNVTFRCDPISEHNRLYWYRQTLGQGPEFLTYFQNEAQLEKSRLLSDRFSAERPKGSFSTLEIQRTEQGDSAMYLCASSPQRVLFHEQYFGPGTRLTVT.

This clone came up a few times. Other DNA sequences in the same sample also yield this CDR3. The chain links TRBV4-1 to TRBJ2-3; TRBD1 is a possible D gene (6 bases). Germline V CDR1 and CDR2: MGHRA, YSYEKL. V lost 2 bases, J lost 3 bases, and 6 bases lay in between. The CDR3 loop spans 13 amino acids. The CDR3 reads CASSQQGTDTQYF. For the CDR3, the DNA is TGCGCCAGCAGCCAACAGGGGACAGATACGCAGTATTTT.